This TCR beta chain is from a study of blood T cells in healthy people across ages. Study-wide results and limits: It was the long-lived donors that had more naive CD4+ cells and higher diversity than aged donors. As age increased, TCR beta diversity per million T cells fell in a roughly linear fashion.

As for this clonotype: Its target is unknown.

From germline, CDR1 is MNHEY and CDR2 SVGAGI. The CDR3 is made up of 15 amino acids. Trimming removed 7 bases from V and 7 bases from J, with 22 bases in between. Total RNA was isolated from each sample in quantities of at least 6 micrograms. A second PCR of 7 to 11 cycles used a sample-barcoded 5' primer and a J-beta primer mix. MiXCR, run by TCRdb on the 5' RACE reads, gives a single entry per CDR3 protein. The table lists over 1,200,000 distinct CDR3 sequences, roughly 59% of them singletons, with 6.5% to 8.5% in the top ten. The material sequenced was blood. The rearrangement links TRBV6-5 to TRBJ1-1, with D unresolved. This clonotype was obtained from a man between 18 and 29 years old in good health. The CDR3 DNA reads as TGTGCCAGCACCCTGGACCCAGGCGCCATCGTTGAAGCTTTCTTT. It is translated as CASTLDPGAIVEAFF.